This T cell receptor (beta chain) was recorded in a study of OX40 agonist ivuxolimab in advanced cancers. Background on the study: With a range of roughly 20 to 85, age averaged about 59 years, and about 83% were male.

The method was immunoSEQ multiplex PCR; TCRdb's version includes in-frame clones alone and lacks a portion of them. The sample holds tens of thousands of clones, nearly 90% seen once. Autoimmune disease history or systemic immunosuppression barred patients. The CDR3 is made up of 16 amino acids. With 1 base removed from V and 2 bases from J, the gap between germline ends came to 13 bases. Looked up from germline, CDR1 is LGHNA and CDR2 is YNFKEQ. The chain is built from TRBV4-2 and TRBJ2-3; maybe TRBD2 (5 bases). This material consisted of CD4+ or CD8+ T cells sorted from blood, taken in a trial of the OX40 agonist ivuxolimab. This TCR was sampled from an adult with an advanced solid tumor such as melanoma, head and neck, liver or kidney cancer. The CDR3 spells CASSQGVGALTDTQYF. The CDR3 nucleotides read TGTGCCAGCAGCCAAGGCGTGGGAGCCCTCACAGATACGCAGTATTTT.